The source of this TCR beta chain is a study of lymphopenia after photon versus proton radiotherapy. The study's findings and limits: Relative stability marked proton patients; photon patients lost diversity and naive cells. Survival link was tested only in deceased patients; proton benefit remains a possibility.

Using immunoSEQ multiplex PCR, the repertoire was profiled, and TCRdb retains in-frame clones only, with some absent. The data hold about 70,000 clones, with 80% to 95% observed a single time. As concerns this clone: Antigen: not known.

The sequenced sample was peripheral blood, obtained from a patient treated with photon-based radiotherapy. This receptor was identified in a woman in her 40s with cholangiocarcinoma.

In DNA form, the CDR3 reads TGTGCCAGTAGTATCGAGTCGGTGAACACTGAAGCTTTCTTT. This sequence encodes CASSIESVNTEAFF. The rearrangement joins TRBV19 to TRBJ1-1; D unclear. Trimming left V 3 bases short and J 0 bases short, with 8 bases between. The CDR3 totals 14 residues. Germline-derived CDR1 and CDR2 are LNHDA and SQIVND (reference sequence).